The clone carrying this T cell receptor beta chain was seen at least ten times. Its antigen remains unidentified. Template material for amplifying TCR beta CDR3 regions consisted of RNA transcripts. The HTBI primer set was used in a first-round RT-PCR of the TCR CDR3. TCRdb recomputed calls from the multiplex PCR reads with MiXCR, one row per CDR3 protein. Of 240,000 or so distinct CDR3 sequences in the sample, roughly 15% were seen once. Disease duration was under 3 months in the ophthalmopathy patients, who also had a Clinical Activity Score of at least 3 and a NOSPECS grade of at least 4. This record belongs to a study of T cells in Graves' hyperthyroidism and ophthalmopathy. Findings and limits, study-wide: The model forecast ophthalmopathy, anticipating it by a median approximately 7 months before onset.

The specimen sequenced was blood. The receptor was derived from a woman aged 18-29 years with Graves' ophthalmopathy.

This CDR3 reads CASSHGADTEAFF. DNA of the CDR3: TGTGCCAGCAGCCATGGGGCGGACACTGAAGCTTTCTTT. The chain carries TRBV11-2 and TRBJ1-1; a possible D gene is TRBD1 (5 bases). CDR1 and CDR2 from the germline V gene are SGHAT and FQNNGV. The CDR3 contains 13 residues. The V end was cut by 5 bases, the J end by 3 bases, with 10 bases between.